This T cell receptor beta chain was sequenced in a study of blood T cells in healthy people across ages. A second PCR of roughly 7 to 11 cycles used a sample-barcoded 5' primer and a J-beta primer mix. A single record per CDR3 protein comes from TCRdb applying MiXCR to the 5' RACE reads. This sample carries over 1,200,000 distinct CDR3 sequences, 59% of them seen once, and the ten largest clones take 5% to 7%. The CDR3 has 17 amino acids. After removal of 1 base from V and 4 bases from J, the junction contained 13 bases not matched to a gene. The germline gives CDR1 DFQATT, CDR2 SNEGSKA (reference sequence).

The sequencing sample was made of blood. The chain is built from TRBV20-1 and TRBJ2-7; TRBD1 aligns across 10 bases. The receptor comes from a young man in good health. CDR3 residues: CSARVYRDLDRGYEQYF. CDR3 DNA sequence: TGCAGTGCTAGAGTTTACCGGGATCTGGACAGGGGGTACGAGCAGTACTTC.